These 9 T cell receptor beta chains were sequenced from one sample in a study of regulatory T cells in long-lasting Graves disease (dated by TCRdb to the early 2020s). The library came from multiplex PCR. Reads for this sample came from an Illumina HiSeq 4000. CDR3 regions were amplified by Arm-PCR with iRepertoire HTBI primers to construct TCR beta libraries. The public sequencing data were trimmed at Q25 with fastp and processed into clonotypes with MiXCR by TCRdb, which kept only in-frame beta chains. Rows are combined by CDR3 protein, so each entry shows the most common genes and DNA. Present in this sample are roughly 560,000 distinct CDR3 sequences, around 16% of which were seen just once. 20% to 30% of the sample belongs to the ten largest clones. Read against the paper, the sample's time point label means: newly diagnosed GD, antithyroid drugs for less than 3 months. RNA was extracted from PBMCs in TRIzol for both TCR sequencing and RNA sequencing.

These data are also associated with another study on T cells in Graves' hyperthyroidism and ophthalmopathy.

The sample in question was peripheral blood mononuclear cells (PBMCs), obtained at new diagnosis, from a patient treated with antithyroid drugs. Source of these receptors: a woman aged 40 to 65 with Graves disease. Donor details come from another sample of the same person, matched by shared clones.

This clonotype was observed a handful of times. The chain has TRBV5-5 and TRBJ2-2; the D gene could be TRBD1 or TRBD2 (5 bases each). This CDR3 is built from 14 residues. Trimming stripped 7 bases from V and 5 bases from J, with 15 bases between. Germline loops: CDR1 SGHKS, CDR2 YYEKEE (reference sequence). The CDR3 region is CASDSGTGTGELFF. The CDR3 DNA is TGTGCCAGCGACTCCGGGACGGGGACCGGGGAGCTGTTTTTT. The full variable domain, in which reference TRBV5-5 and TRBJ2-2 provide the parts outside the CDR3, is DAGVTQSPTHLIKTRGQQVTLRCSPISGHKSVSWYQQVLGQGPQFIFQYYEKEERGRGNFPDRFSARQFPNYSSELNVNALLLGDSALYLCASDSGTGTGELFFGEGSRLTVL.

This clonotype was seen at least ten times. CDR3 DNA: TGTGCCAGCAGTGTCAGTGGTGGACAGTACTTC. Residues: CASSVSGGQYF. V is TRBV12-3 or TRBV12-4 and J is TRBJ2-7; D is ambiguous. Trimming stripped 5 bases from V and 10 bases from J, with 12 bases between. The CDR3 runs 11 residues.

The chain combines TRBV2 with TRBJ1-2; D is perhaps TRBD1 (6 bases). This CDR3 comprises 15 residues. The germline V gene has CDR1 SNHLY and CDR2 FYNNEI. V shed 7 bases and J shed 0 bases, with 15 bases lying between them. CDR3 protein: CASNGLQGANYGYTF. CDR3 DNA: TGTGCCAGCAATGGTCTACAGGGAGCTAACTATGGCTACACCTTC.

This clonotype was counted at least ten times. This rearrangement joins TRBV5-1 to TRBJ2-1, with 7 bases lining up with TRBD1. V trimming: 3 bases; J trimming: 12 bases; junction bases outside the gene matches: 9. CDR1 and CDR2 (germline): SGHRS, YFSETQ. CDR3 length: 13 amino acids. In nucleotides, the CDR3 is TGCGCCAGCAGCTCCCTTAAGACAGGGCGGCAGTTCTTC. Protein: CASSSLKTGRQFF.

The sample holds many counts of this clonotype. CDR3 coding DNA: TGTGCCAGCAGTTTTGGGGTTCTAGGGGGAGATACGCAGTATTTT. Its translation is CASSFGVLGGDTQYF. The chain is built from TRBV12-3 or TRBV12-4 and TRBJ2-3, with D perhaps matching TRBD1 (6 bases). CDR3 size: 15 residues. Trimming removed 3 bases at V and 5 bases at J, with 15 bases between.

In DNA, the CDR3 is TGCGCCAGCAGCCAGCCGGGCAGCGGGAAACTGTTTTTT. This encodes CASSQPGSGKLFF. The genes are TRBV4-1 and TRBJ1-4; D remains ambiguous. Looked up from germline, CDR1 is MGHRA and CDR2 is YSYEKL. V lost 3 bases and J lost 11, with 13 bases in between. The CDR3 length is 13 residues.

This clonotype appeared a few times. The V call is TRBV20-1, the J call TRBJ2-7; D may match TRBD1 or TRBD2 (5 bases each). The V end was cut by 5 bases, the J end by 3 bases, with 11 bases between. The CDR3 runs to 12 residues. The germline V gene has CDR1 DFQATT and CDR2 SNEGSKA (reference sequence). The CDR3 is CSAAGRIYEQYF. The CDR3 coding sequence is TGCAGTGCTGCAGGGAGAATCTACGAGCAGTACTTC.

V and J are TRBV20-1 and TRBJ2-5; D ambiguous. Germline CDR1 DFQATT, CDR2 SNEGSKA (reference sequence). This CDR3 spans 13 amino acids. Between the trimmed V and J ends, which lost 6 bases and 6 bases, there was a span of 17 bases. The CDR3 bases are TGCAGTGCCCCCGGACCCACGCCAAAGACCCAGTACTTC. Its protein product is CSAPGPTPKTQYF.

This clonotype was seen a few times. The CDR3 loop is CASSTWTGSEAFF. The CDR3 nucleotides are TGTGCCAGTAGTACCTGGACAGGGTCTGAAGCTTTCTTT. The chain combines TRBV19 with TRBJ1-1; 8 bases are shared with TRBD1. Germline lookup yields CDR1 LNHDA and CDR2 SQIVND (reference sequence). With 4 bases clipped from V and 6 bases from J, the junction kept 4 bases outside the gene matches. The CDR3 runs 13 residues.